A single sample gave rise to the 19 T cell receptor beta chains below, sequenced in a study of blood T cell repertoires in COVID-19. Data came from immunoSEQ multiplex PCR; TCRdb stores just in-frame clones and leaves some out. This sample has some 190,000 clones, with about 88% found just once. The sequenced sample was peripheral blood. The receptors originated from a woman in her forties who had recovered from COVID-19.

CDR3 sequence reads: CASSLGVSETQYF. As DNA, the CDR3 is TGTGCCAGCAGCTTAGGTGTATCGGAGACCCAGTACTTC. The chain joins TRBV7-2 to TRBJ2-5; D gene uncertain. Germline lookup yields CDR1 SGHTA and CDR2 FQGNSA. The CDR3 contains 13 residues. The ends were cut back, 1 base at V and 5 bases at J, with 8 bases in the middle.

CDR3 coding DNA: TGTGCCCTCGAACAGGGGGCTGGGGCCAACGTCCTGACTTTC. Translation gives CALEQGAGANVLTF. This chain joins TRBV2 and TRBJ2-6; 8 bases line up with TRBD1. Trimming removed 11 bases from V and 2 bases from J; junction bases left unmatched: 5. CDR1 is SNHLY and CDR2 is FYNNEI in the germline V gene. The CDR3 has 14 amino acids. Full variable domain (rest looked up from reference TRBV2 and TRBJ2-6): EPEVTQTPSHQVTQMGQEVILRCVPISNHLYFYWYRQILGQKVEFLVSFYNNEISEKSEIFDDQFSVERPDGSNFTLKIRSTKLEDSAMYFCALEQGAGANVLTFGAGSRLTVL.

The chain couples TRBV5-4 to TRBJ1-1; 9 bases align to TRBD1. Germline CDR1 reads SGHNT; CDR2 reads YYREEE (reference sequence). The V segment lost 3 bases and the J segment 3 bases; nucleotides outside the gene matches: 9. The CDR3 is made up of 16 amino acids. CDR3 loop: CASSSDPGQGYTEAFF. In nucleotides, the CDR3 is TGTGCCAGCAGCTCGGACCCGGGACAGGGATACACTGAAGCTTTCTTT.

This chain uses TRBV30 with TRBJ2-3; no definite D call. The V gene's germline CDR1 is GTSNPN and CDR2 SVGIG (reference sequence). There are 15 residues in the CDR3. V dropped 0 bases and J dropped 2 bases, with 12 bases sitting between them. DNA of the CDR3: TGTGCCTGGAGTGTACTACCAGAGCCCACAGATACGCAGTATTTT. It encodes CAWSVLPEPTDTQYF.

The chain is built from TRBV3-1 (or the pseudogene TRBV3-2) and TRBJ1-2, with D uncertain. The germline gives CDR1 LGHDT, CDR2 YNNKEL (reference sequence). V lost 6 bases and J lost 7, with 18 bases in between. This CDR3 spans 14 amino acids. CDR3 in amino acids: CASSLRTPASGYTF. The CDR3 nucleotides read TGTGCCAGCAGTCTGCGGACTCCCGCCTCTGGCTACACCTTC.

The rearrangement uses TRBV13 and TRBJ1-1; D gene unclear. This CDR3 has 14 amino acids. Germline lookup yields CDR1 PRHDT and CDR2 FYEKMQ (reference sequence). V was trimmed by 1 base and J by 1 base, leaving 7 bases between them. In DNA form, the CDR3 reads TGTGCCAGCAGCTTAGATTTAAAGAACACTGAAGCTTTCTTT. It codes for CASSLDLKNTEAFF.

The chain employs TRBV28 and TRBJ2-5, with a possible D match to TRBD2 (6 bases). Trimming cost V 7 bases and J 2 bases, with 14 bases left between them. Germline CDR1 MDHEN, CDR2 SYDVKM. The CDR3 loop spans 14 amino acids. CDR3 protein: CASTPAGFQETQYF. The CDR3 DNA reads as TGTGCCAGCACCCCGGCGGGGTTTCAAGAGACCCAGTACTTC.

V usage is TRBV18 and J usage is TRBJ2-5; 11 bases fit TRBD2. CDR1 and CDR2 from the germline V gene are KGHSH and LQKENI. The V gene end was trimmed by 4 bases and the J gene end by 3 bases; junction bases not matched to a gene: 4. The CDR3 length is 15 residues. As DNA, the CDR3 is TGTGCCAGCTCACAGGGACTAGCGGCTAAAGAGACCCAGTACTTC. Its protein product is CASSQGLAAKETQYF.

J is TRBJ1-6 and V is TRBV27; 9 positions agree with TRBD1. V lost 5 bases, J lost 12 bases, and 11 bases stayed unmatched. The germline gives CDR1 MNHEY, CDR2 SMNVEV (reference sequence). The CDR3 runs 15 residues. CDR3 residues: CASSRSRDRVLPLHF. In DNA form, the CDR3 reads TGTGCCAGCAGTCGAAGCCGGGACAGGGTTTTACCCCTCCACTTT.

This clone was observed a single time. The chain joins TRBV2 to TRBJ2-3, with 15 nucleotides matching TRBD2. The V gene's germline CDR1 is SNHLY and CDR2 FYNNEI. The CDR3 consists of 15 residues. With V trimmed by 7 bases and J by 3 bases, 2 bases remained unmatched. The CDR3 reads CASMGLAGGTDTQYF. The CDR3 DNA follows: TGTGCCAGCATGGGACTAGCGGGAGGAACAGATACGCAGTATTTT.

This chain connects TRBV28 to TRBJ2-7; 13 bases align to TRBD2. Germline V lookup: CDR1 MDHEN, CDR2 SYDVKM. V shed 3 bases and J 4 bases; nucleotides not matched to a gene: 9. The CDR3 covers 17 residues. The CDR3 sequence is CASSFPKLAGGSYEQYF. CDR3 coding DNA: TGTGCCAGCAGTTTCCCGAAACTAGCGGGAGGGTCATACGAGCAGTACTTC. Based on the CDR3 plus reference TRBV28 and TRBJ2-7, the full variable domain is DVKVTQSSRYLVKRTGEKVFLECVQDMDHENMFWYRQDPGLGLRLIYFSYDVKMKEKGDIPEGYSVSREKKERFSLILESASTNQTSMYLCASSFPKLAGGSYEQYFGPGTRLTVT.

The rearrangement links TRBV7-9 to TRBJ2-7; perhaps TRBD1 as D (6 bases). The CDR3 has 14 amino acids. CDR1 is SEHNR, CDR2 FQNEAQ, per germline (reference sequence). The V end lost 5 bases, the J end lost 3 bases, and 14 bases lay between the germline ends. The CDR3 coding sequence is TGTGCCAGCAGCCCCTGGGACATTTACTACGAGCAGTACTTC. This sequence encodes CASSPWDIYYEQYF.

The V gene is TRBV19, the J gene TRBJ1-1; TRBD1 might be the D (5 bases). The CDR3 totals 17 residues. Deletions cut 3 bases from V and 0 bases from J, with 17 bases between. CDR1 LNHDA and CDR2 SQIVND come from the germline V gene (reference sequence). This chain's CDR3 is CASSIWQGNGMNTEAFF. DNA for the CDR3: TGTGCCAGTAGTATTTGGCAGGGAAACGGCATGAACACTGAAGCTTTCTTT.

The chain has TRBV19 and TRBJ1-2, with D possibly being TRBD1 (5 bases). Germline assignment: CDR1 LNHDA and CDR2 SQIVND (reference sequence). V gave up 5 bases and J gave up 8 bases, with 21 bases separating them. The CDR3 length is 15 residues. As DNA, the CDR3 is TGTGCCAGTAGTGGGGTGGTCGGCAGGGCCGGCGGCTACACCTTC. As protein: CASSGVVGRAGGYTF.

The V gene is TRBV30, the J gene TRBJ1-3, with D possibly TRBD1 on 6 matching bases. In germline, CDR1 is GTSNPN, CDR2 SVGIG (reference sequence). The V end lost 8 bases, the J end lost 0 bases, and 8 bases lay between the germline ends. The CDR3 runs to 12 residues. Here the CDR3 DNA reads TGTGCCAGAGGGGGCTCTGGAAACACCATATATTTT. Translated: CARGGSGNTIYF.

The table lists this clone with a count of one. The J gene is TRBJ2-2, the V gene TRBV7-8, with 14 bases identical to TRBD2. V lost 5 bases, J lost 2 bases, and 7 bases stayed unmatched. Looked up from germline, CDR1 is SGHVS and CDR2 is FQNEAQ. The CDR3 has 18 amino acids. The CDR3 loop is CASSIWTSGRINTGELFF. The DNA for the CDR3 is TGTGCCAGCAGCATCTGGACTAGCGGGAGGATAAACACCGGGGAGCTGTTTTTT.

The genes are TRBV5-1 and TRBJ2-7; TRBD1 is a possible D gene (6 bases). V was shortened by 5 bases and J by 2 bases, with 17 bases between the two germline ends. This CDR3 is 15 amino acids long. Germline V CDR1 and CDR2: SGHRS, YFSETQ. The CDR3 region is CASRILGAEPYEQYF. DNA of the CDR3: TGCGCCAGCAGAATTCTGGGGGCGGAACCCTACGAGCAGTACTTC.

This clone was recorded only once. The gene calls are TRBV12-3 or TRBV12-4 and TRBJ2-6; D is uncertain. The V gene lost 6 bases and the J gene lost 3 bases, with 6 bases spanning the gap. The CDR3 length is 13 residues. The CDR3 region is CASSLVGANVLTF. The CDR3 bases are TGTGCCAGCAGCCTAGTTGGGGCCAACGTCCTGACTTTC.

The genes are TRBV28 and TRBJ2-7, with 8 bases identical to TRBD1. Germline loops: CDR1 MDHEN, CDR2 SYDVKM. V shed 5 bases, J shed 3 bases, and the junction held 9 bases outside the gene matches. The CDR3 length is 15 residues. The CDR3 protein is CASSTRTGPSYEQYF. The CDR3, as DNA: TGTGCCAGCAGTACCCGGACAGGGCCCAGCTACGAGCAGTACTTC.